This TCR beta chain comes out of a study of OX40 agonist ivuxolimab in advanced cancers. Study outcomes and limitations: Expanded clones belonging to CD8+ T cells outnumbered, on average, those of CD4+.

The CDR3 runs 15 residues. Germline-derived CDR1 and CDR2 are MDHEN and SYDVKM. V lost 2 bases and J lost 4, with 14 bases in between. Blood sampling was done at baseline, cycle 4 day 1, and cycle 7 day 1. As for this clone: Its antigen is not known.

Some clones are missing from TCRdb's copy, which holds only in-frame ones; the method was immunoSEQ multiplex PCR. The table has 50,000 to 65,000 clones, around 88% seen once. The rearrangement uses TRBV28 and TRBJ1-1; D gene ambiguous. The origin of this receptor is an adult with an advanced solid tumor such as melanoma, head and neck, liver or kidney cancer. Sequences were derived from CD4+ or CD8+ T cells sorted from blood, sampled in a trial of the OX40 agonist ivuxolimab. The CDR3 sequence: CASSLLNLSGTEAFF. DNA for the CDR3: TGTGCCAGCAGTTTACTTAATCTGTCGGGCACTGAAGCTTTCTTT.